The rows below give T cell receptor beta chains drawn from one sample of a study of blood T cell repertoires in COVID-19. TCRdb keeps only in-frame clones here, not all; method: immunoSEQ multiplex PCR. The sample holds 150,000 to 200,000 clones, approximately 92% seen once. The sequencing input was peripheral blood. The receptors were sampled from a woman in her 50s with acute or convalescent COVID-19. CDR3s include the opening cysteine and the closing phenylalanine or tryptophan. Each record gives: V gene, D gene, clone size, J gene, CDR3 protein, CDR3 DNA. The D gene is left open where the match is weak. Clone size is not always given. Where it is, it says once, few, many or a class for expanded clones.

TRBV5-1	TRBD1	NA	TRBJ1-1	CASRPGTAGGHTEAFF	TGCGCCAGCAGGCCCGGGACAGCCGGTGGGCACACTGAAGCTTTCTTT
TRBV7-3	NA	NA	TRBJ2-1	CASSPGGASYNEQFF	TGTGCCAGCAGCCCCGGAGGGGCGAGCTACAATGAGCAGTTCTTC
TRBV2	NA	NA	TRBJ2-1	CASIERDGAYNEQFF	TGTGCCAGCATAGAACGAGACGGAGCCTACAATGAGCAGTTCTTC
TRBV7-2	TRBD1	NA	TRBJ2-2	CASSSLTRGTGELFF	TGTGCCAGCAGCTCCCTTACCAGGGGGACCGGGGAGCTGTTTTTT
TRBV28	NA	NA	TRBJ1-3	CASSEGEPSGNTIYF	TGTGCCAGCAGTGAAGGGGAACCCTCTGGAAACACCATATATTTT
TRBV2	NA	NA	TRBJ2-7	CASTLDTSGTTAYEQYF	TGTGCCAGCACCCTAGATACCTCCGGGACAACTGCATACGAGCAGTACTTC
TRBV4-3	NA	NA	TRBJ2-2	CASSQDSHTRTGELFF	TGCGCCAGCAGCCAAGATTCCCATACTAGGACCGGGGAGCTGTTTTTT
TRBV27	NA	NA	TRBJ2-3	CASSKLLAQERDTQYF	TGTGCCAGCAGTAAATTACTAGCCCAGGAGCGAGATACGCAGTATTTT
TRBV29-1	TRBD1	NA	TRBJ2-7	CSVVRTGGFYEQYF	TGCAGCGTTGTGAGGACAGGGGGCTTCTACGAGCAGTACTTC
TRBV10-3	NA	NA	TRBJ2-5	CAISEGGGGTVGTQYF	TGTGCCATCAGTGAGGGGGGCGGGGGCACTGTCGGGACCCAGTACTTC
TRBV10-1	TRBD2	NA	TRBJ2-1	CASTRTSGGNEQFF	TGCGCCAGCACAAGGACTAGCGGGGGCAATGAGCAGTTCTTC
TRBV7-9	NA	NA	TRBJ1-1	CASSQTLRGTEAFF	TGTGCCAGCAGCCAGACGCTCAGGGGCACTGAAGCTTTCTTT
TRBV19	NA	NA	TRBJ1-1	CASSNSYEAFF	TGTGCCAGTAGTAACTCGTATGAAGCTTTCTTT
TRBV19	NA	NA	TRBJ2-2	CASSIGAGNTGELFF	TGTGCCAGTAGTATAGGAGCGGGGAACACCGGGGAGCTGTTTTTT
TRBV5-6	NA	NA	TRBJ1-2	CASSLARGGTDNYGYTF	TGTGCCAGCAGCTTGGCCCGGGGGGGCACCGATAACTATGGCTACACCTTC
TRBV12-3/TRBV12-4	NA	NA	TRBJ1-2	CASSFRSYGYTF	TGTGCCAGCAGTTTCCGGAGCTATGGCTACACCTTC
TRBV30	NA	NA	TRBJ1-2	CAWSVQGGALGYTF	TGTGCCTGGAGTGTACAGGGTGGGGCCCTAGGCTACACCTTC
TRBV3-1/TRBV3-2	NA	NA	TRBJ2-3	CASSQRGADTQYF	TGTGCCAGCAGCCAAAGGGGCGCAGATACGCAGTATTTT
TRBV29-1	TRBD1	NA	TRBJ2-4	CSVEDVRGLTFIQYF	TGCAGCGTTGAAGATGTCAGGGGGCTCACCTTTATTCAGTACTTC
TRBV6-2/TRBV6-3	NA	NA	TRBJ1-2	CASSYEVLYGYTF	TGTGCCAGCAGTTATGAGGTTCTCTATGGCTACACCTTC
TRBV18	TRBD2	NA	TRBJ2-7	CASSPAQGGRDEQYF	TGTGCCAGCTCACCCGCTCAGGGAGGGAGAGACGAGCAGTACTTC
TRBV7-9	NA	once	TRBJ1-1	CASGGGTEAFF	TGTGCCAGCGGGGGGGGCACTGAAGCTTTCTTT
TRBV19	TRBD1	once	TRBJ2-7	CASSIADRGTPYEQYF	TGTGCCAGTAGTATCGCTGACAGGGGAACCCCGTACGAGCAGTACTTC
TRBV25-1	TRBD1	once	TRBJ1-1	CASSPGQGPEAFF	TGTGCCAGCAGCCCGGGACAGGGACCTGAAGCTTTCTTT
TRBV5-4	TRBD2	NA	TRBJ2-3	CASSLAGLAGGMADTQYF	TGTGCCAGCAGCTTGGCGGGGCTAGCGGGGGGGATGGCAGATACGCAGTATTTT
TRBV28	NA	NA	TRBJ2-6	CASSSRTPWLSGANVLTF	TGTGCCAGCAGTAGCCGGACTCCATGGTTATCTGGGGCCAACGTCCTGACTTTC
TRBV30	NA	NA	TRBJ1-2	CAWSHGVGYTF	TGTGCCTGGAGCCACGGTGTTGGCTACACCTTC
TRBV2	NA	NA	TRBJ1-2	CASSEGVYGYTF	TGTGCCAGCAGTGAAGGAGTCTATGGCTACACCTTC